One and the same sample provided the 23 T cell receptor beta chains below, sequenced in a study of CD8 T cells in ankylosing spondylitis. TCRdb processed the 5' RACE reads anew with MiXCR; each CDR3 protein has one entry. Of some 250,000 distinct CDR3 sequences in the sample, roughly 10% were seen once. Sequencing used blood, either unsorted or a sorted T cell fraction (not recorded which). Receptors were obtained from a male donor with ankylosing spondylitis or in good health (not recorded which).

This clonotype showed up many times. V gene TRBV9 combines with J gene TRBJ2-1, with D possibly matching TRBD2 (5 bases). The CDR3 has 12 residues. The germline V and J ends were trimmed by 3 bases and 10 bases, with 11 bases remaining between them. Germline CDR1 is SGDLS and CDR2 is YYNGEE. Here the CDR3 DNA reads TGTGCCAGCAGCGAATCTAGCTCCGAGCAGTTCTTC. As protein: CASSESSSEQFF. Full variable domain (remainder filled in from reference TRBV9 and TRBJ2-1): DSGVTQTPKHLITATGQRVTLRCSPRSGDLSVYWYQQSLDQGLQFLIQYYNGEERAKGNILERFSAQQFPDLHSELNLSSLELGDSALYFCASSESSSEQFFGPGTRLTVL.

This clonotype has a count of ten or more. This chain links TRBV11-2 with TRBJ1-1; 10 nucleotides match TRBD1. V trimming: 2 bases; J trimming: 5 bases; junction bases outside the gene matches: 5. The CDR3 totals 15 residues. CDR1 SGHAT and CDR2 FQNNGV come from the germline V gene. CDR3 nucleotide sequence: TGTGCCAGCAGCTTATCTGGGACAGGGGTAACTGAAGCTTTCTTT. Its protein is CASSLSGTGVTEAFF.

The chain combines TRBV3-1 with TRBJ2-5, with TRBD2 as a possible D gene (5 bases). The V end lost 1 base, the J end lost 7 bases, and 10 bases lay between the germline ends. Germline-derived CDR1 and CDR2 are LGHDT and YNNKEL (reference sequence). The CDR3 contains 13 residues. The CDR3 region is CASSQALAGTQYF. The CDR3 DNA reads as TGTGCCAGCAGCCAAGCATTGGCGGGGACCCAGTACTTC.

This clonotype was recorded many times. The J gene is TRBJ2-3, the V gene TRBV7-6, with 8 bases matching TRBD2. The CDR3 runs 16 residues. Germline V gene lookup returns CDR1 SGHVS and CDR2 FNYEAQ. The J segment lost 1 base and the V segment lost 5 bases, leaving 8 bases of the junction unmatched. The CDR3 coding sequence is TGTGCCAGCAGCCTACAACCGACTAGCGGCACAGATACGCAGTATTTT. It encodes CASSLQPTSGTDTQYF.

At least ten counts were recorded for this clonotype. One end of the junction is discordant with germline, which a read error may explain. The chain carries TRBV12-3 or TRBV12-4 and TRBJ2-5; 7 bases are a match to TRBD2. The CDR3 covers 14 residues. This chain's CDR3 is CASSFGLAEDTQYF. For the CDR3, the DNA is TGTGCCAGCAGTTTTGGCCTAGCGGAAGATACCCAGTACTTC.

In this sample, this clonotype turned up many times. The chain is built from TRBV9 and TRBJ2-5; TRBD1 is a possible D gene (5 bases). With 4 bases removed from V and 7 bases from J, the gap between germline ends came to 14 bases. The CDR3 consists of 13 residues. Germline CDR1 and CDR2: SGDLS and YYNGEE. CDR3 nucleotide sequence: TGTGCCAGCAGCAGACAGTCCAGAGGGACCCAGTACTTC. It translates to CASSRQSRGTQYF.

This clonotype was counted at least ten times. The V gene is TRBV29-1, the J gene TRBJ2-3; D may be TRBD1 or TRBD2 (6 bases each). This CDR3 has 14 amino acids. With 2 bases removed from V and 1 base from J, the gap between germline ends came to 10 bases. Germline V gene lookup returns CDR1 SQVTM and CDR2 ANQGSEA. CDR3 coding DNA: TGCAGCGTTGAAAAGGGGGGACGCACAGATACGCAGTATTTT. Encoded protein: CSVEKGGRTDTQYF.

This clonotype showed up many times. The chain couples TRBV29-1 to TRBJ2-7, with 7 bases matching TRBD1. Germline CDR1 and CDR2: SQVTM and ANQGSEA. The V and J ends lost 7 bases and 1 base, in that order; junction bases with no gene match: 4. This CDR3 contains 12 residues. In nucleotides, the CDR3 is TGCAGCGCTCGGGACAGTTCCTACGAGCAGTACTTC. It encodes CSARDSSYEQYF.

This clonotype appeared many times. J is TRBJ2-3 and V is TRBV20-1; D gene unclear. V lost 0 bases to trimming and J lost 4 bases, with 17 bases between them. Germline V CDR1 and CDR2: DFQATT, SNEGSKA (reference sequence). There are 16 residues in the CDR3. The CDR3 DNA is TGCAGTGCTAGAGATCTTGTAGGCGAGGCGCCAGATACGCAGTATTTT. It specifies CSARDLVGEAPDTQYF.

The table lists this clonotype with many counts. The genes are TRBV12-3 or TRBV12-4 and TRBJ1-5, with no clear D. The CDR3 length is 14 residues. Trimming pared 2 bases from V and 3 bases from J, leaving 8 bases between. For the CDR3, the DNA is TGTGCCAGCAGTTTAAGTGGTAACAATCAGCCCCAGCATTTT. The encoded protein is CASSLSGNNQPQHF.

This clonotype was observed at least ten times. V is TRBV20-1 and J is TRBJ2-5; D not certain. The CDR3 runs to 11 residues. Germline V lookup: CDR1 DFQATT, CDR2 SNEGSKA (reference sequence). The V and J ends lost 7 bases and 2 bases respectively, with 8 bases between them. The CDR3 sequence is CSVGLQETQYF. The CDR3 DNA sequence: TGCAGTGTCGGTCTTCAAGAGACCCAGTACTTC.

This clonotype has a count of ten or more. J is TRBJ1-6 and V is TRBV5-1, with 7 bases matching TRBD1. The CDR3 spans 17 residues. From germline, CDR1 is SGHRS and CDR2 YFSETQ. V shed 1 base, J shed 7 bases, and the junction held 11 bases outside the gene matches. The CDR3 DNA follows: TGCGCCAGCAGCTTGAATAGCGGACAGGTGGGGAATTCACCCCTCCACTTT. Amino acid sequence: CASSLNSGQVGNSPLHF.

This clonotype was observed at least ten times. The V gene is TRBV6-5, the J gene TRBJ1-2; no clear D. The CDR3 has 13 residues. With 0 bases removed from V and 3 bases from J, the gap between germline ends came to 5 bases. In germline, CDR1 is MNHEY, CDR2 SVGAGI. CDR3: CASSYSNYYGYTF. In DNA form, the CDR3 reads TGTGCCAGCAGTTACTCTAATTACTATGGCTACACCTTC.

This clonotype was picked up a small number of times. The chain carries TRBV6-6 and TRBJ1-2; no reliable D call. The V and J ends lost 6 bases and 8 bases respectively, with 10 bases between them. The CDR3 is made up of 11 amino acids. Germline lookup yields CDR1 MNHNY and CDR2 SVGAGI (reference sequence). CDR3 amino acids: CASRMTWGYTF. The DNA of the CDR3 is TGTGCCAGCAGAATGACGTGGGGCTACACCTTC.

This clonotype was seen ten or more times. CDR3 sequence: CASKKRTSVYNEQFF. In DNA form, the CDR3 reads TGTGCCAGCAAGAAGAGGACTAGCGTCTACAATGAGCAGTTCTTC. The rearrangement joins TRBV11-1 to TRBJ2-1; 9 bases are a match to TRBD2. CDR3 size: 15 residues. CDR1 is SGHAT and CDR2 is FQDESV in the germline V gene (reference sequence). The V segment lost 7 bases and the J segment 3 bases; nucleotides outside the gene matches: 7. Supplemented by reference TRBV11-1 and TRBJ2-1, the full variable domain reads EAEVAQSPRYKITEKSQAVAFWCDPISGHATLYWYRQILGQGPELLVQFQDESVVDDSQLPKDRFSAERLKGVDSTLKIQPAELGDSAMYLCASKKRTSVYNEQFFGPGTRLTVL.

This clonotype was counted only a few times. This chain links TRBV5-1 with TRBJ1-1; the D is unclear. CDR1 is SGHRS and CDR2 is YFSETQ in the germline V gene. This CDR3 spans 16 amino acids. V lost 2 bases and J 0 bases, leaving 14 bases between the germline ends. The CDR3 DNA reads as TGCGCCAGCAGCTTCTTTGGTGCGGAGATGAACACTGAAGCTTTCTTT. Protein: CASSFFGAEMNTEAFF.

This clonotype was counted many times. The genes are TRBV27 and TRBJ2-3; the D is unclear. The germline V gene encodes CDR1 MNHEY and CDR2 SMNVEV (reference sequence). Trimming took 3 bases from V and 4 from J, leaving 14 bases between them. This CDR3 is 15 amino acids long. The CDR3 DNA reads as TGTGCCAGCAGTTTGGGCAAGGGCGTCCCAGATACGCAGTATTTT. Protein: CASSLGKGVPDTQYF.

This clonotype appeared many times. The chain links TRBV12-3 or TRBV12-4 to TRBJ2-1; 7 nucleotides line up with TRBD2. The trim removed 6 bases at V and 8 bases at J, leaving 16 bases unmatched. The CDR3 length is 16 residues. The CDR3 here is CASSQSGIAGDDEQFF. DNA for the CDR3: TGTGCCAGCAGCCAAAGCGGGATCGCGGGCGACGATGAGCAGTTCTTC.

As regards this clonotype: Germline is not matched at one junction end, which may reflect a read error. The rearrangement uses TRBV5-1 and TRBJ2-7, with TRBD2 as a possible D gene (6 bases). Germline V gene data show CDR1 as SGHRS and CDR2 as YFSETQ. The CDR3 spans 15 residues. CDR3 nucleotide sequence: TGCGCCAGCAGTTCTCCGGCGGGACCCTCCCACGAGCAGTACTTC. Encoded protein: CASSSPAGPSHEQYF. The full variable domain, rest sourced from reference TRBV5-1 and TRBJ2-7, is KAGVTQTPRYLIKTRGQQVTLSCSPISGHRSVSWYQQTPGQGLQFLFEYFSETQRNKGNFPGRFSGRQFSNSRSEMNVSTLELGDSALYLCASSSPAGPSHEQYFGPGTRLTVT.

The chain uses TRBV10-3 and TRBJ2-5; 8 bases agree with TRBD1. Germline V gene sequence: CDR1 ENHRY, CDR2 SYGVKD. V shed 8 bases and J 4 bases; nucleotides not matched to a gene: 12. The CDR3 runs to 15 residues. The DNA of the CDR3 is TGTGCCATCGGCCTTACTCAGGGGGCCTCAGAGACCCAGTACTTC. Encoded protein: CAIGLTQGASETQYF.

The chain is built from TRBV7-2 and TRBJ2-4; unclear D gene. This CDR3 has 14 amino acids. Germline-derived CDR1 and CDR2 are SGHTA and FQGNSA. V gave up 5 bases and J gave up 1 base, with 9 bases separating them. The CDR3 nucleotides are TGTGCCAGCAGCCGGGCCGGGGCCAAAAACATTCAGTACTTC. Translating it yields CASSRAGAKNIQYF.

This chain links TRBV2 with TRBJ1-6; weak D call: TRBD1 (5 bases). This CDR3 comprises 14 residues. CDR1 and CDR2 from the germline V gene are SNHLY and FYNNEI. The V end lost 8 bases, the J end lost 0 bases, and 8 bases lay between the germline ends. CDR3 sequence (DNA): TGTGCCAGCTGGGGCAGCTCCTATAATTCACCCCTCCACTTT. Its translation is CASWGSSYNSPLHF.

This clonotype occurred a few times. This sequence joins TRBV20-1 and TRBJ2-3, with D perhaps matching TRBD2 (6 bases). V dropped 6 bases and J dropped 2 bases, with 21 bases sitting between them. The CDR3 sequence is 16 residues long. Germline lookup yields CDR1 DFQATT and CDR2 SNEGSKA (reference sequence). The CDR3 DNA is TGCAGTGCCCCGTTTCCCCGGGAGACCCCCACAGATACGCAGTATTTT. Encoded protein: CSAPFPRETPTDTQYF.